This TCR beta chain was captured in a study of CD8+ T cells in alopecia areata. After isolation, RNA underwent reverse transcription to generate cDNA as the sequencing template. Sequencing was performed with immunoSEQ multiplex PCR; in TCRdb, only in-frame clones are kept and a portion is missing. Here the sample spans a few hundred thousand clones, more than 45% being singletons. This clone was detected a few times. Its specificity is not known. Trimming cost V 2 bases and J 5 bases, with 7 bases left between them. CDR1 KGHSH and CDR2 LQKENI come from the germline V gene. This CDR3 is built from 13 residues. Study conclusions and caveats: Scalp clonality, together with expanded CD8+ clones among the top 100, fell significantly with tofacitinib.

This sample's treatment: oral pan-JAK inhibitor, 5-10 mg twice daily. This TCR was recovered from a human donor with alopecia areata. The rearrangement links TRBV18 to TRBJ1-5; tentative D call: TRBD1 (5 bases). The input for sequencing was CD4+ T cells sorted from blood, taken at week 4, from a patient treated with tofacitinib. CDR3 amino acids: CASSPEGYQPQHF. CDR3 bases: TGTGCCAGCTCACCAGAGGGGTATCAGCCCCAGCATTTT.